This T cell receptor beta chain was recorded in a study of T-cell reconstitution after alpha-beta-depleted transplantation in children. Researchers prepared the TCRbeta library using unique molecular identifiers, the study reports. From the PCR reads, TCRdb called clonotypes with MiXCR, one entry per CDR3 protein. The repertoire includes roughly 790,000 distinct CDR3 sequences, less than 20% of them detected once, and around 5% sits in the top ten. Germline-derived CDR1 and CDR2 are SGHVS and FNYEAQ. Trimming took off 4 bases at V and 6 bases at J, with 22 bases between the two ends. This CDR3 has 16 residues. Study-wide results and caveats: The study reportedly traced alpha-beta T cells about two months after transplant to several hundred expanded graft clones.

Turning to this clonotype: What it binds is not known.

The receptor comes from a male patient aged 10 to 17 who had a stem cell transplant for acute lymphoblastic leukemia, so the T cells may come from the graft donor. The sample consisted of PBMCs, mostly from graft donor cells, taken 360 days after TCRalphabeta/CD19-depleted stem cell transplant. The chain carries TRBV7-6 and TRBJ2-7; D tentatively reads TRBD1 or TRBD2 (5 bases each). CDR3 DNA sequence: TGTGCCAGCAGCTACGACCGGGACCGAGAGGGGATCGAGCAGTACTTC. Its translation: CASSYDRDREGIEQYF.